The entry below gives a single T cell receptor beta chain sequence along with its context. In the study's own analysis: How many nucleated cells were present was estimated from reference gene primer amplification. TCRdb's table, derived via immunoSEQ multiplex PCR, lists solely in-frame clones and lacks some. That table is the source of V, J and clone size, and D and trimming were worked out from the DNA. Among fewer than 60,000 clones, approximately 86% were seen once, and the ten largest hold 10%. The data were taken from a study of blood T cell repertoires in COVID-19. For the study at large: Samples representing acute and convalescent COVID-19 were sourced from the United States, Italy and Spain. PBMCs, B-cell-depleted T cells, or T cells provided the cDNA or gDNA that made up the material.

The germline V gene has CDR1 SGHRS and CDR2 YFSETQ. This CDR3 has 13 amino acids. Trimming pared 4 bases from V and 8 bases from J, leaving 10 bases between. Input material: peripheral blood. The chain is built from TRBV5-1 and TRBJ1-6; D call uncertain. The receptor's source is a human donor with acute or convalescent COVID-19. The donor label of this sample is uncertain. This CDR3 reads CASSEGSDSPLHF. The CDR3 coding sequence is TGCGCCAGCAGCGAGGGTAGTGATTCACCCCTCCACTTT.